This TCR beta chain was obtained from a study of CD8 T cells in ankylosing spondylitis. Study-level findings and limits: The study looked at matched synovial fluid samples from ankylosing spondylitis patients. Disease-linked clones were reported to be significantly enriched there. Some motif variants had been reported before (in reactive arthritis synovial fluid and blood). Ankylosing spondylitis blood appeared to be characterized by a TCR beta motif of eight highly homologous variants. Those disease-linked clones were CD8+; they were also relatively rare in peripheral blood.

About this clonotype: Its cognate antigen is unknown.

From the 5' RACE reads, TCRdb called clonotypes with MiXCR, one entry per CDR3 protein. The sample has roughly 260,000 distinct CDR3 sequences, 20% seen once. This TCR derives from a male donor with ankylosing spondylitis or in good health (not recorded which). Sequenced material: blood, either unsorted or a sorted T cell fraction (not recorded which).

CDR3: CASSFSASSYNEQFF. The CDR3 region has the DNA TGCGCCAGCAGCTTTTCCGCAAGCTCCTACAATGAGCAGTTCTTC. The rearrangement joins TRBV5-1 to TRBJ2-1; no reliable D call. Germline values: CDR1 SGHRS, CDR2 YFSETQ. V was pared by 2 bases and J by 0 bases, with 9 bases between. The CDR3 has 15 residues.